Listed below are T cell receptor beta chains from one sample, sequenced in a study of esophageal squamous cell carcinoma under preoperative chemotherapy. TCRdb redid the calling of the PCR reads with MiXCR, one entry per CDR3 protein. This table has about 6,600 distinct CDR3 sequences, roughly 30% appearing once. The sample here was taken from a patient given preoperative chemotherapy. These receptors were taken from a human donor with esophageal squamous cell carcinoma. The donor label of this sample is uncertain. The CDR3 runs from the conserved cysteine through the conserved F or W. A D gene is named only where the DNA matches it firmly. Rows give clone size only sometimes, using once, few, many, or a class for an expanded clone.

NA	TRBJ2-6	TRBV14	NA	19	TGTGCCAGCAGCCAAGTTGTGACAGAGTATTTCTCTGGGGCCAACGGGGTGACTTTC	CASSQVVTEYFSGANGVTF
NA	TRBJ2-5	TRBV12-3/TRBV12-4	many	11	TGTGCCACCGCCAGGGAAGAGACCCAGTACTTC	CATAREETQYF
TRBD2	TRBJ2-1	TRBV7-9	NA	13	TGTGCCAGGTCCCTGGGCCTAGCGGCGGAGCAGTTCTTC	CARSLGLAAEQFF
TRBD2	TRBJ2-2	TRBV6-1	medium-sized	16	TGTGCCAGCAGCCCCCCTAGCGGGAGGAACACCGGGGAGCTGTTTTTT	CASSPPSGRNTGELFF
TRBD2	TRBJ2-5	TRBV7-9	medium-sized	15	TGTGCCAGCAGCCCAATGGTGGCGGGAGAAGAGACCCAGTACTTC	CASSPMVAGEETQYF
NA	TRBJ2-3	TRBV12-3/TRBV12-4	many	21	TGTGCCAGCACTCGTGACTACCAGGGGTGGGGGTCTAGCGGTGACACAGATACGCAGTATTTT	CASTRDYQGWGSSGDTDTQYF
TRBD1	TRBJ2-2	TRBV12-3/TRBV12-4	many	16	TGTGCCAGCAGTTTGTCAGTCAGGGGGCAGGTCGGGGAGCTGTTTTTT	CASSLSVRGQVGELFF
TRBD2	TRBJ2-7	TRBV6-1	NA	14	TGTGCCAGCCACCATAGCGGGGGTTGCTACGAGCAGTACTTC	CASHHSGGCYEQYF
TRBD2	TRBJ2-7	TRBV10-1	NA	14	TGCGCCAGCAGTGGAGCGGGATCGGGAAATGAGCAGGTCTTC	CASSGAGSGNEQVF
NA	TRBJ2-5	TRBV7-6	medium-sized	16	TGTGCCAGCAGCTTAGATGTGGGGTCGGGGGAAGAGACCCAGTACTTC	CASSLDVGSGEETQYF
TRBD1	TRBJ2-5	TRBV12-3/TRBV12-4	many	13	TGTGCCAGCAGGCAACAGGGGCGAGAGACCCAGTACTTC	CASRQQGRETQYF
TRBD1	TRBJ2-7	TRBV27	medium-sized	14	TGTGCCAGCAGTTTGGACAGGGGGCAATACGAGCAGTACTTC	CASSLDRGQYEQYF
TRBD1	TRBJ2-3	TRBV10-1	medium-sized	16	TGCGCCAGCAGTGAATCGGGACAGGGGGCAGGTGATACGCAGTATTTT	CASSESGQGAGDTQYF
NA	TRBJ2-7	TRBV18	NA	13	TGTGCCAGCTGGCCGACAGCAGGCAACGAGCAGTACTTC	CASWPTAGNEQYF
TRBD1	TRBJ1-2	TRBV6-4	few	14	TGTGCCAGCAGTGACAACAGGGGAAAAGTTGGCTACACCTTC	CASSDNRGKVGYTF
TRBD2	TRBJ2-5	TRBV11-2	NA	15	TGTGCCAGCAGCTTCCTAGCGGGAGAACAGGAGACCCAGTACTTC	CASSFLAGEQETQYF
TRBD2	TRBJ2-1	TRBV6-1	many	14	TGTGCCAGCTCTGGACTAGCGGGAACCTACGAGCAGTTCTTC	CASSGLAGTYEQFF
NA	TRBJ1-1	TRBV7-2	medium-sized	15	TGTGCCAGCAGCTTAGCTGGGGACACTGGCACTGAAGCTTTCTTT	CASSLAGDTGTEAFF
NA	TRBJ2-1	TRBV12-3/TRBV12-4	many	14	TGTGCCAGCACCCCTCACCACTCCTACAATGAGCAGTTCTTC	CASTPHHSYNEQFF
TRBD2	TRBJ2-1	TRBV7-2	many	15	TGTGCCAGCATCCCCCGGTCCAGCGGGAGTCATGAGCAGTTCTTC	CASIPRSSGSHEQFF
NA	TRBJ2-7	TRBV7-3	many	13	TGTGCCAGCAGCTTATCTGGGCTCAACGAGCAGTACTTC	CASSLSGLNEQYF
TRBD2	TRBJ2-7	TRBV6-2/TRBV6-3	NA	15	TGTGCCAGCAGTTTGTGGCCTAGCGGGAGATACGAGCAGTACTTC	CASSLWPSGRYEQYF
TRBD2	TRBJ2-4	TRBV11-1	NA	16	TGTGCCAGCAGTTCGGGACTAGCGGGGCGGGGCGGGACCCAGTGCTTC	CASSSGLAGRGGTQCF
NA	TRBJ2-2	TRBV6-5	medium-sized	14	TGTGCCAGTACTACGACACGGGAGTCCGGGGAGCTGTTTTTT	CASTTTRESGELFF
NA	TRBJ2-1	TRBV7-6	large	15	TGTGCCAGCAGCTTAGAGGGGGGTGCCTACAATGAGCAGTTCTTC	CASSLEGGAYNEQFF
NA	TRBJ2-7	TRBV6-1	medium-sized	13	TGTGCCAGCAGCTTTAGTTTGGGTACCGAGCAGTACTTC	CASSFSLGTEQYF
NA	TRBJ2-4	TRBV11-2	NA	14	TGTGCCAGCAGCAGCGGGTTGGTCAAAAACAGTCAGTACTTC	CASSSGLVKNSQYF
TRBD1	TRBJ1-3	TRBV10-2	many	14	TGCGCCAGCAGCGTCCCTTGGACAGGGTCGACCATATATTTT	CASSVPWTGSTIYF
NA	TRBJ2-3	TRBV10-3	medium-sized	15	TGTGCCATCAACCCCCGTAGTTTGGGCACAGATACGCAGTATTTT	CAINPRSLGTDTQYF
NA	TRBJ2-1	TRBV27	medium-sized	12	TGTGCCAGCAGTTTATCGGCCGATGAGCAGTTCTTC	CASSLSADEQFF
NA	TRBJ1-5	TRBV11-3	many	14	TGTGCCAGCAGCTTCAGGTGGCCCAGATTGCCCCAGCATTTT	CASSFRWPRLPQHF
TRBD2	TRBJ2-1	TRBV7-2	medium-sized	15	TGTGCCAGCAGAACCGGGACTAGCGGAACCGGAGAGCAGTTCTTC	CASRTGTSGTGEQFF
TRBD1	TRBJ2-1	TRBV7-6	NA	16	TGTGCCAGCAGCACCGAAGGGACAGGGGAACCGTACGAGCAGTTCTTC	CASSTEGTGEPYEQFF
NA	TRBJ2-7	TRBV6-5	many	15	TGTGCCAGCAGTTACTCTACTGCTCGTGGGGACGAGCAGTACTTC	CASSYSTARGDEQYF
TRBD2	TRBJ2-5	TRBV11-3	medium-sized	17	TGTGCCAGCAGCTTCTCGGGGACTAGCGGGCAAGGGGAGACCCAGTACTTC	CASSFSGTSGQGETQYF
TRBD1	TRBJ2-2	TRBV7-9	many	16	TGTGCCAGCAGCTTACCCGGGACAGACAACACCGGGGAGCTGTTTTTT	CASSLPGTDNTGELFF
NA	TRBJ2-6	TRBV14	NA	16	TGTGCCAGCAGCCAAACACGAATCTCTGGGGCCAACGTCCTGACTTTC	CASSQTRISGANVLTF
TRBD2	TRBJ2-1	TRBV4-1	many	13	TGCGCCAGCAGGGCTAGCGGGAGCGATGAGCAGTTCTTC	CASRASGSDEQFF
NA	TRBJ2-6	TRBV11-2	many	16	TGTGCCAGCAGCCCCCCCGGTGTACCTGGGGCCAACGTCCTGACTTTC	CASSPPGVPGANVLTF
NA	TRBJ1-1	TRBV12-3/TRBV12-4	many	14	TGTGCCAGCAGCCTCGTCCCGACCACCGCTGAAGCTTTCTTT	CASSLVPTTAEAFF
NA	TRBJ2-7	TRBV6-1	NA	12	TGTGCCAGCAGGCGTAGCTACAATGAGCAGGGCTTC	CASRRSYNEQGF
TRBD2	TRBJ2-7	TRBV6-4	NA	17	TGTGCCAGCGGTGACTATTTCGTGGCGGGAGTTTTTTACGAGCAGTACTTC	CASGDYFVAGVFYEQYF
NA	TRBJ1-6	TRBV20-1	few	15	TGCAGTGCTAGAGATCCGCCAGGACGTAATTCACCCCTCCACTTT	CSARDPPGRNSPLHF
NA	TRBJ2-2	TRBV9	NA	15	TGTGCCAGCTCGCCCGGCGCTCCCCCCACCGGGGAGCTGTTTTTT	CASSPGAPPTGELFF
NA	TRBJ2-5	TRBV7-3	NA	13	TGTGCCAGCAGGCTGCGGGCTCAGGAGACCCAGTACTTC	CASRLRAQETQYF
TRBD1	TRBJ2-5	TRBV27	few	13	TGTGCCAGCAGTTTGGGACAGGAAGAGGCCCAGTACTTC	CASSLGQEEAQYF
TRBD2	TRBJ2-1	TRBV10-3	NA	14	TGTGCCATCAGTGGTACCGGGAGGAACAATGAGCAGTTCTTC	CAISGTGRNNEQFF
TRBD1	TRBJ2-5	TRBV12-3/TRBV12-4	NA	13	TGTACCAGCAGCCAGGACAGGGGAGGGACCCAGTACTTC	CTSSQDRGGTQYF
NA	TRBJ1-1	TRBV6-1	many	15	TGTGCCAGCAGTGAGAACGGCGTTTTGAACACTGAAGCTTTCTTT	CASSENGVLNTEAFF
NA	TRBJ2-3	TRBV28	many	17	TGTGCCAGCAGTGAATGGCGGGAAGGGGTGTTGTCAGATACGCAGTATTTT	CASSEWREGVLSDTQYF
TRBD2	TRBJ2-7	TRBV9	NA	14	TGTGCCAGCAGCATATCCGGGAGGTCCTACGAGCAGTACTTC	CASSISGRSYEQYF
NA	TRBJ2-5	TRBV10-3	NA	14	TGTGCCGTCTGCGGGACGGGGTGGGAAGAGACCCAGTACTTC	CAVCGTGWEETQYF
TRBD2	TRBJ2-1	TRBV7-8	many	14	TGTGCCAGCAGCTTCGGACTAGGAGAAGAGACCCAGTTCTTC	CASSFGLGEETQFF
NA	TRBJ2-5	TRBV7-2	NA	13	TGTGCCAGCAGCTTTAACCAAGGGTCACCCCTCTACTTC	CASSFNQGSPLYF
TRBD1	TRBJ2-1	TRBV6-1	many	15	TGTGCCAGCAGTGCAGGGACAGGCCCTGCCTACGAGCAGTTCTTC	CASSAGTGPAYEQFF
TRBD2	TRBJ2-1	TRBV7-3	few	17	TGTGCCAGCAGCTCACTAGCGGGAGGGCCTACGGGTCATGAGCAGTTCTTC	CASSSLAGGPTGHEQFF
NA	TRBJ2-2	TRBV12-3/TRBV12-4	many	13	TGTGCCAGCAACCTCAACTTCGGAGGGGAGCTGTTTTTT	CASNLNFGGELFF
NA	TRBJ2-2	TRBV25-1	many	17	TGTGCCAGCAGTGACTTAACCGGGACAATGAACACCGGGGAGCTGTTTTTT	CASSDLTGTMNTGELFF
TRBD2	TRBJ2-2	TRBV12-3/TRBV12-4	many	15	TGTGCCAGCACTCATAGCGGGAGAGACACCGGGGAGCTGTTTTTT	CASTHSGRDTGELFF
TRBD1	TRBJ2-5	TRBV10-1	once	16	TGCGCCAGCAATGAGGCGATTGGGACAGGGTTGGTAGCCCAGTACTTC	CASNEAIGTGLVAQYF